Following are 13 T cell receptor beta chains from one sample sequenced in a study of T-cell reconstitution after alpha-beta-depleted transplantation in children. A TCRbeta library incorporating unique molecular identifiers was prepared. TCRdb reanalysed the PCR reads using MiXCR and keeps one entry per CDR3 protein. The sample has around 500,000 distinct CDR3 sequences; 23% are singletons. The sequencing here drew on PBMCs, mostly from graft donor cells, taken 360 days after TCRalphabeta/CD19-depleted stem cell transplant. These TCRs come from a boy in the first two years of life who had a stem cell transplant for acute myeloid leukemia, so the T cells may come from the graft donor.

The gene calls are TRBV5-6 and TRBJ2-7, with TRBD2 as a possible D gene (6 bases). CDR1 and CDR2 (germline): SGHDT, YYEEEE. The V and J ends lost 2 bases and 2 bases respectively, with 11 bases between them. The CDR3 is 14 residues long. As DNA, the CDR3 is TGTGCCAGCAGCTTAGGAGGGTCAACCTACGAGCAGTACGTC. It encodes CASSLGGSTYEQYV.

The chain recombines TRBV5-8 with TRBJ2-1; 7 bases align to TRBD1. Germline V lookup: CDR1 SGHTS, CDR2 YDEGEE. This CDR3 is 13 amino acids long. J lost 7 bases, V lost 4 bases, and 5 bases had no gene match. The CDR3 DNA reads as TGTGCCAGCAGCGACCGACAGGGAAATGAGCAGTTCTTC. Encoded protein: CASSDRQGNEQFF.

This clonotype has more than one count but fewer than ten. CDR3 sequence reads: CASSETGGPYEQYV. The CDR3 region has the DNA TGTGCCAGCAGTGAGACAGGGGGCCCCTACGAGCAGTACGTC. The gene calls are TRBV6-1 and TRBJ2-7, with 10 bases identical to TRBD1. Per the germline V gene, CDR1 is MNHNS and CDR2 is SASEGT. J lost 2 bases, V lost 3 bases, and 1 base had no gene match. The CDR3 is made up of 14 amino acids.

The genes are TRBV30 and TRBJ2-6; weak D call: TRBD2 (6 bases). V lost 5 bases and J 1 base, leaving 9 bases between the germline ends. The CDR3 covers 14 residues. Germline V gene lookup returns CDR1 GTSNPN and CDR2 SVGIG (reference sequence). The CDR3 sequence: CAWGGGSGANVLTF. DNA of the CDR3: TGTGCCTGGGGGGGAGGATCTGGGGCCAACGTCCTGACTTTC.

This clonotype was found many times. V and J are TRBV20-1 and TRBJ1-4; TRBD1 agrees at 7 bases. The junction had 6 bases not matched to a gene; V was cut back by 5 bases and J by 3 bases. CDR3 length equals 14 residues. Per the germline V gene, CDR1 is DFQATT and CDR2 is SNEGSKA (reference sequence). CDR3 sequence: CSAPGGAANEKLFF. The CDR3 DNA sequence: TGCAGTGCTCCAGGGGGGGCAGCTAATGAAAAACTGTTTTTT.

In its sample, this clonotype was seen a few times. The gene calls are TRBV6-5 and TRBJ1-2, with a possible D match to TRBD1 (6 bases). Trimming removed 5 bases from V and 6 bases from J, with 10 bases in between. The germline CDR1 and CDR2 sequences are MNHEY and SVGAGI. The CDR3 spans 12 residues. Here the CDR3 reads CASSRGEHGYTF. Written as DNA, the CDR3 is TGTGCCAGCAGTAGGGGGGAACATGGCTACACCTTC.

CDR3 in amino acids: CATGPALFGELFF. The CDR3, as DNA: TGTGCCACTGGGCCCGCCTTGTTCGGGGAGCTGTTTTTT. This sequence joins TRBV9 and TRBJ2-2; D not certain. CDR1 and CDR2 from the germline V gene are SGDLS and YYNGEE. The length of the CDR3 is 13 residues. V lost 9 bases, J lost 7 bases, and 16 bases lay in between.

This clonotype was observed once. The rearrangement joins TRBV7-2 to TRBJ2-2; D assignment may be TRBD1 or TRBD2 (5 bases each). The germline V gene encodes CDR1 SGHTA and CDR2 FQGNSA. The CDR3 covers 14 residues. V lost 2 bases and J lost 5, with 9 bases in between. CDR3 nucleotides: TGTGCCAGCAGCTTATGGGGGTGGACCGGGGAGCTGTTTTTT. It encodes CASSLWGWTGELFF.

CDR3 loop: CSATHRGLNLIEAFF. As DNA, the CDR3 is TGCAGTGCTACCCACAGGGGACTGAACCTGATTGAAGCTTTCTTT. The chain joins TRBV20-1 to TRBJ1-1, with TRBD1 identical over 7 bases. Looked up from germline, CDR1 is DFQATT and CDR2 is SNEGSKA (reference sequence). The trim removed 4 bases at V and 7 bases at J, leaving 15 bases unmatched. The CDR3 runs 15 residues.

J is TRBJ1-3 and V is TRBV12-3 or TRBV12-4, with D perhaps TRBD1 (5 bases). This CDR3 has 15 residues. V lost 7 bases to trimming and J lost 6 bases, with 19 bases between them. The CDR3 spells CASIFGVPGTNTIYF. CDR3 DNA: TGTGCCAGCATTTTCGGGGTGCCAGGGACAAACACCATATATTTT.

The chain has TRBV5-1 and TRBJ1-2; 8 bases line up with TRBD1. This CDR3 is 12 amino acids long. Germline V gene lookup returns CDR1 SGHRS and CDR2 YFSETQ. V lost 1 base, J lost 7 bases, and 0 bases stayed unmatched. The CDR3 DNA reads as TGCGCCAGCAGCTTGCAGGGGGCTGGCTACACCTTC. Residues: CASSLQGAGYTF.

This clonotype appeared many times. The rearrangement joins TRBV25-1 to TRBJ1-1; D is unresolved. The CDR3 extends over 13 amino acids. Germline V gives CDR1 MGHDK, CDR2 SYGVNS. V shed 7 bases and J shed 4 bases, with 13 bases lying between them. The CDR3 DNA is TGTGCCAGCACCCCCGGACGGATCACTGAAGCTTTCTTT. Protein: CASTPGRITEAFF.

The table lists this clonotype with a few counts. The CDR3 nucleotides are TGTGCCAGCAGTTGGACCTGGAAGGAGACCCAGTACTTC. This gives the protein CASSWTWKETQYF. The rearrangement uses TRBV6-5 and TRBJ2-5; D is unclear. V lost 4 bases, J lost 5 bases, and 11 bases lay in between. CDR3 length: 13 residues. Looked up from germline, CDR1 is MNHEY and CDR2 is SVGAGI.